What follows describes a single T cell receptor beta chain. No cognate antigen has been identified for it. Base qualities are not at hand, and no much larger clone is one base apart. The source of the sample is a study of cytomegalovirus exposure and HLA in healthy donors (dated by TCRdb to about 2017). Broadly, across the study: In an earlier analysis of some 610 of the donors, approximately 300 Gb of sequence data and about 110 million unique TCR beta sequences from about 179 million T cells were reported. Along with the 666-subject first cohort, a separate validation cohort of approximately 110 different subjects was used. An early release that covered about 600 HLA-typed donors contained around 330 gigabases of sequencing data and around 80 million unique TCR sequences. Typing coverage differed by locus: A, B, C, DRB1 and DQB1 were typed in roughly 620-640 donors, DQA1 in roughly 500, DPA1 in some 610, and DPB1 in 450 to 480. HLA typing included class I and class II loci at four-digit resolution. A later genetic analysis used genome-wide SNP genotypes for 398 of the 666 donors, treating that subset as a discovery cohort. The study aimed to test whether signatures of past pathogen exposure could be identified by cataloging public T cell receptors. To decide whether each TCR beta V gene segment behaved as functional or pseudogenic, an earlier analysis of 587 of the donors relied on high-throughput TCR beta sequencing. A later analysis re-analyzed previously published TCR beta repertoires from about 730 donors and added high-resolution HLA genotyping to study TCR occurrence patterns. In the later analysis, no new phenotypic data were used to find candidate immune exposures; instead, reliance was placed on TCR beta sequences and their occurrence across donors. Donor age, sex, ethnicity and CMV serostatus were collected together with the repertoire data. Using immunosequencing, the study profiled T cell repertoires from some 670 subjects and related those repertoires to cytomegalovirus serostatus. On average, 235,054 unique TCR beta nucleotide sequences were sequenced per donor among 398 genotyped donors of the cohort, with roughly 18% of those sequences being non-productive. Among the approximately 400 genotyped donors, about 85% belonged to the genetic ancestry cluster associated with self-reported Caucasian donors. Because of strong linkage in the cohort, five DR-DQ haplotypes were treated as single units for association and clustering. To predict cytomegalovirus infection status, the study combined high-throughput TCR immunosequencing, statistical association of individual TCRs with disease status, and machine learning. Every discovery cohort repertoire had been produced on one sequencing platform.

Beyond this particular receptor, the publication reports: A later analysis found that TCR association rates varied across HLA loci, with DRB1 alleles showing the most associated TCRs and HLA-C alleles the fewest. Compared with equally common non-associated chains, HLA-associated TCR beta chains in a later analysis were more clonally expanded and had lower generation probabilities. Only TCR beta chains were sequenced in this cohort, and the absence of alpha or paired-chain data limited detectable features. A cluster of highly shared sequence variants was judged likely to be a technical artifact of the sequencing pipeline. A total of about 180 TCR beta chains were listed by the study as associated with cytomegalovirus. Linkage disequilibrium might explain the correlated functional status among segregating V segments, but an unknown experimental factor could not be excluded. Most TCR sequences were observed very rarely across donors, whereas some public TCRs were present in many individuals. Because some donors lacked HLA typing at each locus, the association tests relied only on the typed subset. A further reported finding was that TCR beta sequences accurately predicted the HLA-A and HLA-B alleles for most subjects in the first cohort. Strong co-occurrence of HLA alleles, especially DR and DQ, made assigning TCR associations to individual alleles difficult. Because counts were too low, roughly 17 rarely observed V segments, including chromosome 9 orphons, were left out of the earlier analysis of 500 to 650 of the donors. The 87-base-pair reads could not distinguish some IMGT-functional V segments, including TRBV6-2 and TRBV6-3, so those segments were excluded. The presence/absence analyses assumed that sequencing depth was roughly uniform across donors, and that assumption may not be true. The classifier was reported to diagnose cytomegalovirus status with high specificity and sensitivity in both the original cohort and the validation cohort. Three of the identified cytomegalovirus-associated TCR beta chains were confirmed in vitro to be specific for cytomegalovirus antigens. According to a later analysis, most CMV-associated TCR beta chains appeared to be HLA-restricted, and the HLA associations seemed to be driven largely by CMV exposure. Specific HLA alleles were associated with 15,000 to 20,000 TCR beta sequences at a false discovery rate of 0.05 in a later analysis. An association between a missense DCLRE1C variant and V-gene and J-gene trimming of TCR beta chains was found in a later genetic analysis and replicated in an independent cohort. An earlier analysis of 587 of the donors showed that most TCR beta V segments appeared in productive rearrangements either about 87% or about 30% of the time, which broadly matched IMGT annotations. Compared with the roughly 670-donor mean, donors in an Asian-associated ancestry cluster had fewer N-insertions in productive TCRs, according to a later genetic analysis. Several of the top co-occurrence clusters appeared to be linked to parvovirus B19, influenza, CMV and Epstein-Barr virus, according to a later analysis. The authors suggested that the approach could potentially be generalized to other disease states and immunological phenotypes. The only immune exposure information available for the cohort was CMV serostatus.

The library was prepared using the immunoSEQ multiplex PCR assay. The multiplex PCR relied on a mix of 60 forward primers for TCR Vbeta segments and 13 reverse primers for TCR Jbeta segments. The CDR3 region of rearranged TCR beta genes was amplified from genomic DNA with a multiplex PCR assay. On the Illumina HiSeq System, the amplified TCR beta libraries were sequenced as 87-base-pair reads. Concerning the study's data processing: A later analysis counted about 76 million unique TCR beta chains across the approximately 700 repertoires, and some 11 million of these chains were shared by at least two donors. A nearest-neighbor algorithm error-corrected the raw reads and collapsed the reads into unique sequences, merging closely related sequences to remove PCR and sequencing errors. Alignment of CDR3 sequences to IMGT reference sequences was used to assign V, D and J gene segments. For a sequence to be retained, a match of at least six nucleotides was required to both a V gene segment and a J gene segment. Rearrangements were called productive when the CDR3 lacked stop codons and stayed in frame with V and J; all others were non-productive. CDR3 was defined according to IMGT convention as the region running from the second conserved V-encoded cysteine to the conserved J-encoded phenylalanine. In an earlier analysis of around 600 of the donors, sequences lacking an unambiguous match to a single V gene segment were excluded. In an earlier analysis of some 590 of the donors, a V segment was called functional when productive rearrangements were above 56.7%, and segregating when the standard deviation between donors exceeded 5%. A statistical classification framework was built for diagnosing cytomegalovirus status from the catalog of TCR beta chain sequences. A later analysis assigned V and J genes by comparing TCR nucleotide sequences with IMGT/GENE-DB human TR gene sequences. In a later analysis, CDR3 sequences and most-parsimonious VDJ recombination scenarios were assigned using the TCRdist pipeline. In a later analysis, each TCR beta chain was defined by its CDR3 amino acid sequence together with its V-gene family, and reads without a unique V-gene family were excluded. As a way to deal with suspected cross-contamination and a sequencing artifact, a later analysis dropped hundreds of nucleotide sequences that were highly shared and had low generation probability. In a later analysis, a clonal expansion index for each public chain was calculated from normalized within-repertoire ranks of inferred template counts. In a later analysis, generation probabilities were computed with a VDJ recombination model fitted to out-of-frame rearrangements, and the resulting probabilities were checked against IGoR. In a later analysis, hypergeometric tests were used to score TCR-TCR, TCR-HLA and TCR-CMV co-occurrence, with a repertoire-size bias correction applied to TCR pairs. False discovery rates were estimated in a later analysis by permuting HLA or CMV assignments 20 times. In a later analysis, co-occurring TCRs were grouped with DBSCAN, and TCRdist sequence similarity was added when clustering was performed within HLA-allele-positive subsets. Co-occurrence clustering excluded repertoires with fewer than 30,000 or more than 120,000 public chains, plus five with anomalous nucleotide sharing. The immuneACCESS repertoire file appears here via TCRdb, limited to in-frame rearrangements. These files lack a portion of the clones; in checked studies, under half of the deficit traces to unresolved V genes, and the cause of the others is not known. That table supplies the V and J calls and clone size; D and trimming were determined from the DNA. The table for this sample lists some 200,000 clones; 55% to 75% of them were counted only once. The ten largest make up about 2.8% of the sample.

A distance of 14 bases separates the germline ends of V and J, which lose 5 bases and 1 base respectively. For CDR1 and CDR2, the germline V gene lists SGHVS and FQNEAQ. There are 16 amino acids in the CDR3, from cysteine to phenylalanine inclusive. Of all the DNA, just the CDR3 is kept, 48 bases in frame from base 1. The cohort consisted of fewer than 700 healthy bone marrow donors. At the time of sampling, all cohort members were nominally healthy, though unrecorded immune exposures were likely present. The donor was CMV seropositive and belonged to the group of around 300 seropositive cohort members. A peripheral blood sample was provided by each donor, and peripheral blood mononuclear cells were used for TCR beta sequencing. Genomic DNA extraction from the blood cell samples was performed with the Qiagen DNeasy Blood Extraction Kit.

Sequences were obtained from PBMCs. This clonotype originated in a man aged 40-55 years in good health and CMV-seropositive. The rearrangement combines TRBV7-8 with TRBJ2-2; possibly the D gene is TRBD1, per 6 matching bases. Here is the DNA: TGTGCCAGCAGCCAGGGACATCTAATGAACACCGGGGAGCTGTTTTTT. Its product reads: CASSQGHLMNTGELFF.